This T cell receptor (beta chain) originates from a study of response to subunit inactivated influenza vaccine. The CDR3 spans 17 residues. CDR1 and CDR2 (germline): DFQATT, SNEGSKA (reference sequence). Trimming removed 0 bases at V and 0 bases at J, with 14 bases between. TCRdb processed the RT-PCR reads anew with MiXCR; each CDR3 protein has one entry. The sample carries about half a million distinct CDR3 sequences, roughly 23% recorded once. This clonotype has just a few counts. The antigen remains undetermined. Notes on the study in general: Every seasonal influenza vaccination brings in few new T cells, the authors suggested.

Sequencing was performed on CD4+ T cells sorted from PBMCs, taken roughly 5 days after vaccination. This sequence was found in a man aged 50 to 59 who received an inactivated influenza vaccine. The chain uses TRBV20-1 and TRBJ1-4; D uncertain. The CDR3 loop is CSARDRGNPSTNEKLFF. The CDR3 DNA is TGCAGTGCTAGAGATCGTGGCAACCCTTCAACTAATGAAAAACTGTTTTTT.